This TCR beta chain was recovered during a study of control samples from healthy donors and cancer patients. The method was immunoSEQ multiplex PCR; TCRdb's version includes in-frame clones alone and lacks a portion of them. The table shows approximately 100,000 clones, with around nine tenths occurring only once. The clonotype was recovered from a man in his thirties or forties in good health. Material for sequencing was blood.

CDR3 residues: CATSRSGQGVLTGELFF. CDR3 sequence (DNA): TGTGCCACCAGCAGATCCGGACAGGGGGTACTCACCGGGGAGCTGTTTTTT. The chain joins TRBV15 to TRBJ2-2; the match to TRBD1 covers 10 bases. Germline CDR1 and CDR2: LNHNV and YYDKDF (reference sequence). J lost 4 bases, V lost 2 bases, and 7 bases had no gene match. The CDR3 is made up of 17 amino acids.